Below, one T cell receptor beta chain is given with its context. One junction end disagrees with the germline gene, perhaps due to a read error. TCRbeta libraries were built with three rounds of nested PCR, modified from ARM-PCR. Via MiXCR, TCRdb re-called the multiplex PCR reads, giving one row per CDR3 protein. The table includes 200,000 or so distinct CDR3 sequences, 60% to 85% detected once. These data are taken from a study of tumor and adjacent non-tumor tissue in lung cancer. CDR1 is DFQATT and CDR2 is SNEGSKA in the germline V gene (reference sequence). The CDR3 is 19 amino acids. This sample's RNA came from whole unsorted tissue. Newly diagnosed lung cancer patients had thoracic surgery in China, August–November 2014, without prior chemotherapy.

The rearrangement joins TRBV20-1 to TRBJ2-1; 14 bases fit TRBD2. The sequence was obtained from a man in his fifties or sixties with non-small cell lung cancer. The material sequenced was lung tumor tissue. CDR3 sequence (DNA): TGCAGTACTAGAGATCAGGGACTAGCGGGAGTCGGGGGGTACAATGAGAAGTTCTTC. Protein sequence: CSTRDQGLAGVGGYNEKFF.